A selection of T cell receptor beta chains follows, all from one sample in a study of blood T cell repertoires in COVID-19. Sequenced by immunoSEQ multiplex PCR; TCRdb stores in-frame clones only, minus some. The sample lists hundreds of thousands of clones; around 81% were seen once. The sample consisted of peripheral blood. These receptors were taken from a woman of 80 years or more with COVID-19, enrolled during active disease. The CDR3 runs from the conserved cysteine through the conserved F or W. The D gene is left open where the match is weak. Not every row has a clone size; where given, it reads once, few, many or a size class.

d_call j_call v_call clone_size cdr3_nt cdr3_aa
TRBD1 TRBJ1-2 TRBV3-1/TRBV3-2 . TGTGCCAGCAGCCGGGACAGGGGTCTCTATGGCTACACCTTC CASSRDRGLYGYTF
TRBD1 TRBJ1-2 TRBV30 . TGTGCCTGGAGTGTCCAGGGGGCGGGAGGCTACACCTTC CAWSVQGAGGYTF
. TRBJ1-1 TRBV14 . TGTGCCAGCAGCCAAGAACAGTACATAGGTGAAGCTTTCTTT CASSQEQYIGEAFF
. TRBJ1-2 TRBV28 once TGTGCCAGCAGTTCCGGACAGGGCTACACCTTC CASSSGQGYTF
. TRBJ1-5 TRBV28 . TGTGCCAGCAGTCTTTCGGGGCAGCCCCAGCATTTT CASSLSGQPQHF
. TRBJ1-4 TRBV7-2 . TGTGCCAGCAGCTTAAGGGGCAGGGCCGAAAAACTGTTTTTT CASSLRGRAEKLFF
. TRBJ1-2 TRBV5-1 once TGCGCCAGCAGCTTGGAAGGCTTGCGGGGGGATGGCTACACCTTC CASSLEGLRGDGYTF
TRBD1 TRBJ1-1 TRBV14 few TGTGCCAGCAGCCAGTCAGCGACAGGGGGAAGGTGGACTGAAGCTTTCTTT CASSQSATGGRWTEAFF
TRBD1 TRBJ1-1 TRBV5-1 . TGCGCCAGCAGCTTGAGCCAGGGGGCAGCTGAAGCTTTCTTT CASSLSQGAAEAFF
. TRBJ1-2 TRBV30 . TGTGCCTGGAGTGTAAGTTCCGCGCACTATGGCTACACCTTC CAWSVSSAHYGYTF
TRBD1 TRBJ1-1 TRBV6-5 . TGTGCCAGCAGTAGCAACAGGGGGACTGAAGCTTTCTTT CASSSNRGTEAFF
TRBD1 TRBJ1-5 TRBV27 . TGTGCCAGCAGTACCGGGACAGCCAATCAGCCCCAGCATTTT CASSTGTANQPQHF
TRBD2 TRBJ2-6 TRBV19 . TGTGCCAGTATGCGGGGGGGGCTTTTTGGGGCCAACGTCCTGACTTTC CASMRGGLFGANVLTF
. TRBJ1-2 TRBV12-3/TRBV12-4 few TGTGCCAGCAGCTACGGACCGGGAGGAGGCTACACCTTC CASSYGPGGGYTF
. TRBJ1-5 TRBV4-1 . TGCGCCAGCAGGCCCACAGGGACGGGTCAGCCCCAGCATTTT CASRPTGTGQPQHF
. TRBJ2-7 TRBV6-5 few TGTGCCAGCAGTTCCCCCCAGGGAACGGCCGAGCAGTACTTC CASSSPQGTAEQYF
TRBD1 TRBJ1-5 TRBV19 . TGTGCCAGTAGTATCGGACAGGGTGGCAATCAGCCCCAGCATTTT CASSIGQGGNQPQHF
TRBD1 TRBJ1-2 TRBV10-3 . TGTGCCATCAGGAACAGGGGGATCGGCTACACCTTC CAIRNRGIGYTF